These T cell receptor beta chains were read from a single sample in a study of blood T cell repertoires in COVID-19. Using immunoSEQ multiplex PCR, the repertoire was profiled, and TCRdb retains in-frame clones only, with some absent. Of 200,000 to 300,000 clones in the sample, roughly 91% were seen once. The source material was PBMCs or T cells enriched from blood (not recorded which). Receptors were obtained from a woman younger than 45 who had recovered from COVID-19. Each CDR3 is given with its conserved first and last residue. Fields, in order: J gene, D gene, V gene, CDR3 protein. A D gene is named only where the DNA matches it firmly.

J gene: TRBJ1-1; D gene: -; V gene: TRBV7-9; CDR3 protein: CASSLVVGVNTEAFF
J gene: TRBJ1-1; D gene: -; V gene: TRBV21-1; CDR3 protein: CASSKVTQGAGVGAFF
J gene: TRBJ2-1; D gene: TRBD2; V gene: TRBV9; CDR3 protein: CASSVGTSDLNEQFF
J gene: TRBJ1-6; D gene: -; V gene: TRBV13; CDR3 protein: CASSLGQGGYNSPLHF
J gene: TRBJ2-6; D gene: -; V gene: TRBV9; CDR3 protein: CASSVDPGHAGANVLTF
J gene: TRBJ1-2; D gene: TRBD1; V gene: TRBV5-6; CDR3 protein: CASDRGGNYGYTF
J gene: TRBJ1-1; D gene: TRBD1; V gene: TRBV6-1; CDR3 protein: CASGGGQGDMNTEAFF
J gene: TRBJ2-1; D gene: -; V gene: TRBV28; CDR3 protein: CATFFAGTPRDEQFF
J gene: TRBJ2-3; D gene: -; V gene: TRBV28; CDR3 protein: CASSLGSLGGGTDTQYF
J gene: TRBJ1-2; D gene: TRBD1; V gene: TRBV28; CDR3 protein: CASSTPAGGGGGYTF
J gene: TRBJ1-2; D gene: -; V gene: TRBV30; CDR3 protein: CAWSVQGQPHGYTF
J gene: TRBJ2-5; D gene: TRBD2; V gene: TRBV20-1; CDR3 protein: CSASRGSGRETQYF
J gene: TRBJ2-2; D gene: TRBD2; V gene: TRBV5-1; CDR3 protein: CASSEREVGTGELFF
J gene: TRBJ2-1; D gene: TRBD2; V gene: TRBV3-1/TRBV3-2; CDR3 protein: CASSQGKEREGRSYNEQFF
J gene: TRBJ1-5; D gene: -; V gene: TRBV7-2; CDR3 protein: CASSPVGGYSNQPQHF
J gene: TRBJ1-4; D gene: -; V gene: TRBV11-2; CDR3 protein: CASSQIAETFGGEKLFF
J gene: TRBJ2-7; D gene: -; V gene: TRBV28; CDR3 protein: CASSLDPTRPGEQYF
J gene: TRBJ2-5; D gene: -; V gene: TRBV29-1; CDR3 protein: CSAQGQYQETQYF
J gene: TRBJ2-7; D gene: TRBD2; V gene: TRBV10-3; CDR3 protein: CAISEREGLGVHEQYF
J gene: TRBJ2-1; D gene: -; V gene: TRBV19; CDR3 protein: CASSMISLRAGLYNEQFF
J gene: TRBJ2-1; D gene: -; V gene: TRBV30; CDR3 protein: CAWSNGARNEQFF
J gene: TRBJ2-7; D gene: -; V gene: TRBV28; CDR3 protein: CASSFVGLSSYEQYF
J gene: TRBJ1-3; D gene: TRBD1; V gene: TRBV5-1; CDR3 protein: CASSPPTGGDSGNTIYF
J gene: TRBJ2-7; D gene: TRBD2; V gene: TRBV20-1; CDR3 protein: CSASSPQAGVSVEYF
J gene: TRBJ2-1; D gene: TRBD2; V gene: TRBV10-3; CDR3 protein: CAISGLAGGGPGGNEQFF
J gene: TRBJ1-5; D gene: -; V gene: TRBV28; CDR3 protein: CASSLLWESQPQHF
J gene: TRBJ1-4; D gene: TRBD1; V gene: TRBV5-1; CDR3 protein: CASSTGTGVEKLFF
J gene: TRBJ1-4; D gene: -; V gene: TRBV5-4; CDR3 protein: CASSGPNEKLFF
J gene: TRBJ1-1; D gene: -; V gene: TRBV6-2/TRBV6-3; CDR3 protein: CASSRWTDVTEAFF
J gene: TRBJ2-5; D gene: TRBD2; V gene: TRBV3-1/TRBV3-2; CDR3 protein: CASSQDLLAGDETQYF
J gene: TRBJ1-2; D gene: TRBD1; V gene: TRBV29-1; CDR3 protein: CSAPRTGGGYTF
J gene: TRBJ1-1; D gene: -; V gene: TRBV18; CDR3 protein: CASSPLQDTEAFF
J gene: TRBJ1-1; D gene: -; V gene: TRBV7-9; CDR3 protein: CASSLIHLTNTEAFF
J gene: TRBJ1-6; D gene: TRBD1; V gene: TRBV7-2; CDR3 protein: CASMQGQHYNSPLHF
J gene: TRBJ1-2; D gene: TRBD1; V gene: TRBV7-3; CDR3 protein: CASSLDDRGNYGYTF
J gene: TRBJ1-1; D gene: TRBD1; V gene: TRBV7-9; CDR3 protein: CASSSTGGGYAFF
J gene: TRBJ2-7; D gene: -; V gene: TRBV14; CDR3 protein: CASSQAGGISYEQYF
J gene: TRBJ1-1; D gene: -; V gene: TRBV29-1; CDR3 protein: CSVEVALNTEAFF
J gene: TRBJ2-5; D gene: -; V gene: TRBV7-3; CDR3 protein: CASSLTFTPGETQYF
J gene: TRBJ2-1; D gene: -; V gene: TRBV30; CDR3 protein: CAWRKPGSGQFF
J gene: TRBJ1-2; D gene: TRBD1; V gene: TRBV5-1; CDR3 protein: CASSLDSGTAYGYTF
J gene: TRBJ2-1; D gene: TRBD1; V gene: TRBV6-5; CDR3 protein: CASSRGQEYNEQFF
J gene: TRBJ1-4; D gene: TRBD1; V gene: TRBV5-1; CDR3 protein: CASSWDRPNEKLFF
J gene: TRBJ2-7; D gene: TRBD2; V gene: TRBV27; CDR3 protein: CASTLSGTSGYYEQYF
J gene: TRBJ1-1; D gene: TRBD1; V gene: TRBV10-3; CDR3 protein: CAITSGTGRNTEAFF
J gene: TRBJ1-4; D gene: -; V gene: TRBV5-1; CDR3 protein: CASKFQKNEKLFF
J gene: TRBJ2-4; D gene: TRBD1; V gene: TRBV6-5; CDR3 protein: CASREGQAKNIQYF
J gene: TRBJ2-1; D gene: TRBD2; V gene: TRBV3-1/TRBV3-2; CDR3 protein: CASSQEPTSGVSREFF
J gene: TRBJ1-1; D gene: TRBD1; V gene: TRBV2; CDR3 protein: CASSEARTGLNTEAFF